This T cell receptor beta chain was captured by sequencing in a study of T cell repertoires in cytomegalovirus infection. Study in general: Selection of CMV epitopes for the study included recently identified HLA-C-restricted and well-studied HLA-B-restricted ones.

This clonotype was counted a few times. The antigen is not known. A single record per CDR3 protein comes from TCRdb applying MiXCR to the reads. The repertoire holds around 900,000 distinct CDR3 sequences, with 31% as singletons. General observations from the study: What dominated the ex vivo response were HLA-C-restricted CMV-specific TCR beta clonotypes.

V dropped 6 bases and J dropped 2 bases, with 19 bases sitting between them. CDR1 is MNHEY and CDR2 is SVGAGI in the germline V gene. This CDR3 spans 16 amino acids. The sequence was obtained from a human donor in good health (CMV status not recorded). Some clones in this sample may be carry-over from other donors' samples. The input for sequencing was cultured CD8+ T cells from PBMCs, taken from culture after CMV antigen stimulation. The chain joins TRBV6-5 to TRBJ1-2, with D possibly TRBD1 on 6 matching bases. CDR3 DNA sequence: TGTGCCAGCAGCCGAGCAAGAACAGGGTCCAACTATGGCTACACCTTC. Residues: CASSRARTGSNYGYTF.